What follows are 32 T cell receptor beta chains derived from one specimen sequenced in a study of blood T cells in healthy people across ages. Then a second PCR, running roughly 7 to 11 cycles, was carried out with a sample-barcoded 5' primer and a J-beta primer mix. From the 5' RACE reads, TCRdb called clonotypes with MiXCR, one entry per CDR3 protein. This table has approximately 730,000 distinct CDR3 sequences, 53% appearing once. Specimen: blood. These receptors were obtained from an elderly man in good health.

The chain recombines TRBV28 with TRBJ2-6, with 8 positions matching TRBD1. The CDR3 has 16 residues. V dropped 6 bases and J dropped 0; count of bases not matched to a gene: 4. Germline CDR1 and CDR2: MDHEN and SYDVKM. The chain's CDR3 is CASSQGASSGANVLTF. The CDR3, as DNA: TGTGCCAGCAGCCAGGGGGCCAGCTCTGGGGCCAACGTCCTGACTTTC.

The CDR3 nucleotides are TGTGCCAGCAGGGCAGGGACGGTGAACACTGAAGCTTTCTTT. Translation gives CASRAGTVNTEAFF. The chain links TRBV7-2 to TRBJ1-1, with D perhaps TRBD1 (5 bases). The germline V gene has CDR1 SGHTA and CDR2 FQGNSA. The V gene lost 6 bases and the J gene lost 0 bases, with 11 bases spanning the gap. The CDR3 runs to 14 residues.

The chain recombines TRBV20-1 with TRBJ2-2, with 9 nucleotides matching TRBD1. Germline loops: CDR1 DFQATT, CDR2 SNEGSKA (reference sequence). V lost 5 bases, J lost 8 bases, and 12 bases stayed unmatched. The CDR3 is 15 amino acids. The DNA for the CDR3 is TGCAGTGCTGTCTCGACAGGGGGAAAGGCTGGGGAGCTGTTTTTT. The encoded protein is CSAVSTGGKAGELFF.

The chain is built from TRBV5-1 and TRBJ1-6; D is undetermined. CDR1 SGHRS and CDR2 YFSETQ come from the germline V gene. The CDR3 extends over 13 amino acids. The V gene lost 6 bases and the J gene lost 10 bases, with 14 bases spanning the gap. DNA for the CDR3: TGCGCCAGCAAGGAGATCGGGGTATCACCCCTCCACTTT. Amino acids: CASKEIGVSPLHF.

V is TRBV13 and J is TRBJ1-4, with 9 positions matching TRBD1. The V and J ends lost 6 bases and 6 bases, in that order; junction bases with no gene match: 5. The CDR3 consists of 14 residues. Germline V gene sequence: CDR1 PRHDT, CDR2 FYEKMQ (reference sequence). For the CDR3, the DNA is TGTGCCAGCAGACTCCGGGACAGGGATGAAAAACTGTTTTTT. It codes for CASRLRDRDEKLFF.

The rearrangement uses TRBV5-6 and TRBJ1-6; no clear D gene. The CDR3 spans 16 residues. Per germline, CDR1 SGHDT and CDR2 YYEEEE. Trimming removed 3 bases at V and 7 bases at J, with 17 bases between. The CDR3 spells CASSSLSGRGNSPLHF. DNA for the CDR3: TGTGCCAGCAGCTCTCTGAGCGGGCGCGGAAATTCACCCCTCCACTTT. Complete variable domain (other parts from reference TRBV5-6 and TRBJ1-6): DAGVTQSPTHLIKTRGQQVTLRCSPKSGHDTVSWYQQALGQGPQFIFQYYEEEERQRGNFPDRFSGHQFPNYSSELNVNALLLGDSALYLCASSSLSGRGNSPLHFGNGTRLTVT.

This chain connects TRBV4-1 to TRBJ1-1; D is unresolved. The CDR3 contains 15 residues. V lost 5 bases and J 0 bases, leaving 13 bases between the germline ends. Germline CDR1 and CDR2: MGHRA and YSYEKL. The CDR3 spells CASSAYTVMNTEAFF. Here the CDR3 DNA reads TGCGCCAGCAGCGCTTATACTGTCATGAACACTGAAGCTTTCTTT.

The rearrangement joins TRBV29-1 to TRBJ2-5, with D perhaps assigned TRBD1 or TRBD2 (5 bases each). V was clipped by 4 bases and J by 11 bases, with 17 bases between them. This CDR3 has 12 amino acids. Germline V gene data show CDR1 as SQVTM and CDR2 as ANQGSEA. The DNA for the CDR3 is TGCAGCGTTGTTTTTTCCCTGGGGGAGCAGTACTTC. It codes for CSVVFSLGEQYF.

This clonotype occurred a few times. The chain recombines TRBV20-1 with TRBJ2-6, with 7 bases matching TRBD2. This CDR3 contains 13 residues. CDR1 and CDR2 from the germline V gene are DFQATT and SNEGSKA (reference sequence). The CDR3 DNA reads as TGCGCGGGGAGGGCCTCTGGGGCCAACGTCCTGACTTTC. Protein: CAGRASGANVLTF.

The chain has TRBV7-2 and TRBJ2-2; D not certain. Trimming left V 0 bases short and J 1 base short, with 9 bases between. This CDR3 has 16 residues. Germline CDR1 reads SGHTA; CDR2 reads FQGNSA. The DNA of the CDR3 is TGTGCCAGCAGCTTAGCAGGCAGCCTGAACACCGGGGAGCTGTTTTTT. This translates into CASSLAGSLNTGELFF.

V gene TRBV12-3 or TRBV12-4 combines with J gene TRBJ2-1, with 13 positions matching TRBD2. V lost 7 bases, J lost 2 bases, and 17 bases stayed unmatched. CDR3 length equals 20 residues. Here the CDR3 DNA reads TGTGCCAGCACCACCTCGGGACTAGCGGGACCCTTAAGCCCCTACAATGAGCAGTTCTTC. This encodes CASTTSGLAGPLSPYNEQFF.

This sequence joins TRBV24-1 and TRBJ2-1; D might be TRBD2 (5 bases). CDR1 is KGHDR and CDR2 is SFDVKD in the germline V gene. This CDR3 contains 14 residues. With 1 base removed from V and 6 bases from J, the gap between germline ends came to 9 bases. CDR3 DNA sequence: TGTGCCACCAGTGATTTCCCCCGGGGCAATGAGCAGTTCTTC. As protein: CATSDFPRGNEQFF.

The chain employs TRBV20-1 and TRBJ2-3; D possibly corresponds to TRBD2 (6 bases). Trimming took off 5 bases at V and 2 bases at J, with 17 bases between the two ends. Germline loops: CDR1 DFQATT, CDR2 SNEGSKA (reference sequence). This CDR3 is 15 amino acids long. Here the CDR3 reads CSAVGLPKNTDTQYF. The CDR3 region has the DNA TGCAGTGCTGTGGGACTCCCTAAGAACACAGATACGCAGTATTTT.

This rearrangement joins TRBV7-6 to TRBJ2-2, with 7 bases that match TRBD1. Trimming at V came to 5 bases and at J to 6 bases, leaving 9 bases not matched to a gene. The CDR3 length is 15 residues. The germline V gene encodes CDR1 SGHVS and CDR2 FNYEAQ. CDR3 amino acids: CASSPRGMVAGELFF. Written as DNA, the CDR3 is TGTGCCAGCAGCCCCAGGGGGATGGTCGCCGGGGAGCTGTTTTTT. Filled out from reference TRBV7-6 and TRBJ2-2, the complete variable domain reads GAGVSQSPRYKVTKRGQDVALRCDPISGHVSLYWYRQALGQGPEFLTYFNYEAQQDKSGLPNDRFSAERPEGSISTLTIQRTEQRDSAMYRCASSPRGMVAGELFFGEGSRLTVL.

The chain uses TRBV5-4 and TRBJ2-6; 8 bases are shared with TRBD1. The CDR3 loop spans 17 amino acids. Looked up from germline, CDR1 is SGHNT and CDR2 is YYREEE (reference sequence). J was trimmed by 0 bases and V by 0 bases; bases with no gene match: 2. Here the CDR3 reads CASSLGRGPSGANVLTF. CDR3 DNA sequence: TGTGCCAGCAGCTTGGGCAGGGGGCCCTCTGGGGCCAACGTCCTGACTTTC.

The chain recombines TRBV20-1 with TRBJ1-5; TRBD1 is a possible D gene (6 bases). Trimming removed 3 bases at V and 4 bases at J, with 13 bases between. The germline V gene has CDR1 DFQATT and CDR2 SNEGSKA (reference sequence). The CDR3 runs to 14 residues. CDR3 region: CSARWRGFNQPQHF. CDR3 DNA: TGCAGTGCTAGGTGGAGGGGGTTTAATCAGCCCCAGCATTTT.

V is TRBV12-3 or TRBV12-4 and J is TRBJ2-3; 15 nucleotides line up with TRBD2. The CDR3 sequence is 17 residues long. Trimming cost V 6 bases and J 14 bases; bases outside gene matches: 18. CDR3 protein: CASSNGLAGGGGGYAYF. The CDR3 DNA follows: TGTGCCAGCAGCAACGGACTAGCGGGAGGGGGAGGCGGATACGCGTATTTT.

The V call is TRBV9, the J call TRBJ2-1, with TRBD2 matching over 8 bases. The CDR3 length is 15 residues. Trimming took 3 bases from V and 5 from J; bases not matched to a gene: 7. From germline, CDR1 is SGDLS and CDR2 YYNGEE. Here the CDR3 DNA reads TGTGCCAGCAGCGACAGCGGGAGAAGTAACAATGAGCAGTTCTTC. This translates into CASSDSGRSNNEQFF. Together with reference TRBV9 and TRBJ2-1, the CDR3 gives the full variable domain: DSGVTQTPKHLITATGQRVTLRCSPRSGDLSVYWYQQSLDQGLQFLIQYYNGEERAKGNILERFSAQQFPDLHSELNLSSLELGDSALYFCASSDSGRSNNEQFFGPGTRLTVL.

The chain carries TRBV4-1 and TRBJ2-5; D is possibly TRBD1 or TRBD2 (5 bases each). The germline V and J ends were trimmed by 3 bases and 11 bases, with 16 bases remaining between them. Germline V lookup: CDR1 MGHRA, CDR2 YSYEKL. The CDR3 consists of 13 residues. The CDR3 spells CASSQGPRLEQYF. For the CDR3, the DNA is TGCGCCAGCAGCCAGGGACCGCGCCTGGAGCAGTACTTC.

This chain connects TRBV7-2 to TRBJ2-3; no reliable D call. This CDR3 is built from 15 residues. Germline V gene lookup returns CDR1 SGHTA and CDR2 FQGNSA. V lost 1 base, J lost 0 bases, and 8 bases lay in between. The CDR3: CASSLGYTSTDTQYF. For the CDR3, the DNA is TGTGCCAGCAGCTTAGGGTACACTAGCACAGATACGCAGTATTTT.

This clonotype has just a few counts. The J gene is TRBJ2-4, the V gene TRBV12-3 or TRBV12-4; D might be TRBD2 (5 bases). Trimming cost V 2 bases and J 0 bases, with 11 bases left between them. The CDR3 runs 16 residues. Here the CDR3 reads CASSLSGRLAKNIQYF. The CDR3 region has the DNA TGTGCCAGCAGTTTAAGCGGAAGACTAGCCAAAAACATTCAGTACTTC.

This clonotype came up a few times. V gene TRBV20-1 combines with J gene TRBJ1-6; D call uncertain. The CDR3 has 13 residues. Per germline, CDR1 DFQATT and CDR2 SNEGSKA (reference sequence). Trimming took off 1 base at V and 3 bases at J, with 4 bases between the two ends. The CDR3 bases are TGCAGTGCTAGAGGGCTCTATAATTCACCCCTCCACTTT. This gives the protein CSARGLYNSPLHF.

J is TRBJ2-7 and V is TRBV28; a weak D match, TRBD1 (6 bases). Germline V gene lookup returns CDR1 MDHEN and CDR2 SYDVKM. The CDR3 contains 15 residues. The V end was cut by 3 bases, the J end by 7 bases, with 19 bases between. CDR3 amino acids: CASSFQLPGVGEQYF. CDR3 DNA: TGTGCCAGCAGTTTTCAACTCCCAGGGGTCGGAGAGCAGTACTTC.

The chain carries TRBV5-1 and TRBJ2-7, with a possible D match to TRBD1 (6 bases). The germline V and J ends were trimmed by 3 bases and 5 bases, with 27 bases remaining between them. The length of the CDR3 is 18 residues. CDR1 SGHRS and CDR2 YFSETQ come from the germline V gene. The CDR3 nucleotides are TGCGCCAGCAGCTCTGACCTCGCCGCCCCAGGGGCGAGGAACGAGCAGTACTTC. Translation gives CASSSDLAAPGARNEQYF.

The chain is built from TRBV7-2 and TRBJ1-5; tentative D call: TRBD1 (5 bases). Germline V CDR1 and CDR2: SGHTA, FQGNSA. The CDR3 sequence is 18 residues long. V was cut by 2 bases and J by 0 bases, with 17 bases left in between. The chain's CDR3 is CASSLFGPGTISNQPQHF. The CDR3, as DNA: TGTGCCAGCAGCTTATTCGGCCCAGGGACGATTAGCAATCAGCCCCAGCATTTT.

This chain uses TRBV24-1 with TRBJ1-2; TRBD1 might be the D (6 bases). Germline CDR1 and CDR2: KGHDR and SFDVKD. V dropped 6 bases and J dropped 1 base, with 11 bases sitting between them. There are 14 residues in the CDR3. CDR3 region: CATSSGQINYGYTF. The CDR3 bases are TGTGCCACCAGTAGCGGACAGATTAACTATGGCTACACCTTC.

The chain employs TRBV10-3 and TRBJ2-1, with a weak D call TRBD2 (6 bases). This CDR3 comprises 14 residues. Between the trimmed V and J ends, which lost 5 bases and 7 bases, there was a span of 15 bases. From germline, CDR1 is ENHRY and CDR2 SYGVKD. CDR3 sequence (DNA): TGTGCCATCAGTTCCGGGACTGGTCTGAATGAGCAGTTCTTC. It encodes CAISSGTGLNEQFF.

CDR3 sequence reads: CASSQDLTEGSGYTF. The CDR3 DNA reads as TGTGCCAGCAGCCAAGATCTTACTGAGGGGTCTGGCTACACCTTC. The genes are TRBV4-2 and TRBJ1-2; D possibly corresponds to TRBD1 (5 bases). V was shortened by 0 bases and J by 7 bases, with 15 bases between the two germline ends. Germline CDR1 LGHNA, CDR2 YNFKEQ. The CDR3 extends over 15 amino acids.

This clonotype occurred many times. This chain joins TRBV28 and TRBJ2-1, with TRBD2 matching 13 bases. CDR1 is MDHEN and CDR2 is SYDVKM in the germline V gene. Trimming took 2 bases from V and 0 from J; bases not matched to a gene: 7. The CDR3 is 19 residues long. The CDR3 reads CASSLKLAGGKISYNEQFF. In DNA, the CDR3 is TGTGCCAGCAGTTTAAAACTAGCGGGAGGGAAGATCTCCTACAATGAGCAGTTCTTC.

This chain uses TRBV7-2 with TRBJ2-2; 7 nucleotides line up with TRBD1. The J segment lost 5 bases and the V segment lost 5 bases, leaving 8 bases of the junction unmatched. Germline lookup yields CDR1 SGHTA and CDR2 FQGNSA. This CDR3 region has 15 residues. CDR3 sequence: CASSLRTGKTGELFF. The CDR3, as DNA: TGTGCCAGCAGCCTTCGGACAGGAAAGACCGGGGAGCTGTTTTTT.

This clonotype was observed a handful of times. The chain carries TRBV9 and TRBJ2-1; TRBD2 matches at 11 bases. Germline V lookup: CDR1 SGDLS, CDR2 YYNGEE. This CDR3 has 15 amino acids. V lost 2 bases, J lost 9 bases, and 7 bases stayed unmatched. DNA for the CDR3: TGTGCCAGCAGCGTGACTAGCGGGATAAATGCTGAGCAGTTCTTC. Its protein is CASSVTSGINAEQFF.

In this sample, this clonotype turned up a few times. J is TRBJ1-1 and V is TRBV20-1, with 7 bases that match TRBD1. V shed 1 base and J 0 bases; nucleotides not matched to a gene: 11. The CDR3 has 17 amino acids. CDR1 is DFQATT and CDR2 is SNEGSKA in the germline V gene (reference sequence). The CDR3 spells CSARVPRQGALNTEAFF. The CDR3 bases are TGCAGTGCTAGAGTCCCTAGACAGGGAGCGTTGAACACTGAAGCTTTCTTT.